This is a list of T cell receptor beta chains from one sample in a study of blood T cell repertoires in COVID-19. The method was immunoSEQ multiplex PCR; TCRdb's version includes in-frame clones alone and lacks a portion of them. The repertoire consists of about 120,000 clones, with roughly 85% occurring once and the leading ten covering less than 3.5%. Sequences were obtained from peripheral blood. The receptor source for this set is a man in his forties with acute or convalescent COVID-19. CDR3s include the opening cysteine and the closing phenylalanine or tryptophan. D genes are given only for firm matches. A clone size is listed for some rows: how often the clone was seen (once, few, many), or a class if it is expanded.

D: TRBD1; V: TRBV29-1; size: NA; J: TRBJ2-3; CDR3: CSVDGTGEPTDTQYF; DNA: TGCAGCGTTGATGGGACAGGAGAACCCACAGATACGCAGTATTTT
D: TRBD1; V: TRBV9; size: once; J: TRBJ1-2; CDR3: CASSGGTESNYGYTF; DNA: TGTGCCAGCAGCGGTGGGACAGAGTCTAACTATGGCTACACCTTC
D: TRBD1; V: TRBV7-8; size: NA; J: TRBJ1-5; CDR3: CASSRGGGTAYQPQHF; DNA: TGTGCCAGCAGCCGGGGCGGGGGGACAGCTTATCAGCCCCAGCATTTT
D: TRBD1; V: TRBV27; size: NA; J: TRBJ2-5; CDR3: CASSRGTDQETQYF; DNA: TGTGCCAGCAGTAGAGGGACAGACCAAGAGACCCAGTACTTC
D: TRBD2; V: TRBV3-1/TRBV3-2; size: NA; J: TRBJ2-7; CDR3: CASSHLADHYEQYF; DNA: TGTGCCAGCAGCCACCTAGCGGACCACTACGAGCAGTACTTC
D: TRBD2; V: TRBV19; size: NA; J: TRBJ2-5; CDR3: CASSLGLRQETQYF; DNA: TGTGCCAGTAGCCTGGGACTACGGCAAGAGACCCAGTACTTC
D: NA; V: TRBV7-8; size: NA; J: TRBJ2-3; CDR3: CASSLDSSGSTDTQYF; DNA: TGTGCCAGCAGCTTAGACTCCTCCGGGAGCACAGATACGCAGTATTTT
D: TRBD1; V: TRBV5-1; size: NA; J: TRBJ1-1; CDR3: CASSWGQVKNTEAFF; DNA: TGCGCCAGCAGCTGGGGACAGGTTAAGAACACTGAAGCTTTCTTT
D: TRBD1; V: TRBV6-5; size: NA; J: TRBJ1-1; CDR3: CASKTGVNTEAFF; DNA: TGTGCCAGCAAAACAGGGGTCAACACTGAAGCTTTCTTT
D: TRBD1; V: TRBV30; size: few; J: TRBJ1-6; CDR3: CAWTTGVVGSPLHF; DNA: TGTGCCTGGACTACAGGGGTTGTCGGTTCACCCCTCCACTTT
D: NA; V: TRBV6-5; size: NA; J: TRBJ1-6; CDR3: CASTGDYNSPLHF; DNA: TGTGCCAGCACCGGGGACTATAATTCACCCCTCCACTTT
D: NA; V: TRBV6-2/TRBV6-3; size: NA; J: TRBJ1-1; CDR3: CASSYPGRNTEAFF; DNA: TGTGCCAGCAGTTACCCGGGTAGGAACACTGAAGCTTTCTTT
D: NA; V: TRBV3-1/TRBV3-2; size: NA; J: TRBJ1-1; CDR3: CASSPTREGTEAFF; DNA: TGTGCCAGCAGCCCCACGAGGGAGGGTACTGAAGCTTTCTTT
D: TRBD1; V: TRBV11-2; size: NA; J: TRBJ2-4; CDR3: CASSLDRWYIQYF; DNA: TGTGCCAGCAGCTTGGACAGGTGGTACATTCAGTACTTC
D: TRBD1; V: TRBV9; size: NA; J: TRBJ2-7; CDR3: CASSADRATYEQYF; DNA: TGTGCCAGCAGCGCGGACAGGGCAACCTACGAGCAGTACTTC
D: TRBD1; V: TRBV7-9; size: NA; J: TRBJ2-7; CDR3: CASSSPGQASYEQYF; DNA: TGTGCCAGCAGCTCCCCCGGACAGGCATCCTACGAGCAGTACTTC
D: NA; V: TRBV5-4; size: NA; J: TRBJ2-3; CDR3: CASSGGASDTQYF; DNA: TGTGCCAGCAGCGGGGGCGCCTCTGATACGCAGTATTTT
D: NA; V: TRBV6-6; size: NA; J: TRBJ1-1; CDR3: CASSLQGGTEAFF; DNA: TGTGCCAGCAGTTTACAGGGCGGCACTGAAGCTTTCTTT
D: NA; V: TRBV7-9; size: many; J: TRBJ1-4; CDR3: CASSSRQANEKLFF; DNA: TGTGCCAGCAGCTCCCGACAGGCTAATGAAAAACTGTTTTTT
D: NA; V: TRBV11-2; size: NA; J: TRBJ1-3; CDR3: CASSLDRDLSGNTIYF; DNA: TGTGCCAGCAGCTTAGATCGGGATCTGTCTGGAAACACCATATATTTT
D: NA; V: TRBV7-3; size: NA; J: TRBJ1-1; CDR3: CASSPQGNTEAFF; DNA: TGTGCCAGCAGCCCACAGGGGAACACTGAAGCTTTCTTT
D: NA; V: TRBV14; size: NA; J: TRBJ1-2; CDR3: CASSQLLSRDGYTF; DNA: TGTGCCAGCAGCCAACTCTTGTCGCGGGATGGCTACACCTTC
D: NA; V: TRBV19; size: NA; J: TRBJ1-4; CDR3: CASSKVWTDPTNEKLFF; DNA: TGTGCCAGTAGTAAGGTTTGGACAGATCCAACTAATGAAAAACTGTTTTTT
D: NA; V: TRBV5-1; size: NA; J: TRBJ1-6; CDR3: CASSPPRQDSPLHF; DNA: TGCGCCAGCAGCCCGCCGCGACAGGATTCACCCCTCCACTTT
D: TRBD1; V: TRBV9; size: NA; J: TRBJ2-1; CDR3: CASSVAGQGVEQFF; DNA: TGTGCCAGCAGCGTAGCGGGACAGGGGGTTGAGCAGTTCTTC
D: NA; V: TRBV6-5; size: NA; J: TRBJ2-7; CDR3: CASSYSWGRHEQYF; DNA: TGTGCCAGCAGTTACTCATGGGGGCGGCACGAGCAGTACTTC
D: NA; V: TRBV5-6; size: NA; J: TRBJ2-3; CDR3: CASSLFRGTQYF; DNA: TGTGCCAGCAGCTTGTTTCGGGGAACGCAGTATTTT
D: NA; V: TRBV6-5; size: NA; J: TRBJ1-1; CDR3: CASSYMRPNTEAFF; DNA: TGTGCCAGCAGTTACATGAGGCCGAACACTGAAGCTTTCTTT
D: TRBD2; V: TRBV5-6; size: NA; J: TRBJ2-1; CDR3: CASSLGGGSYNEQFF; DNA: TGTGCCAGCAGCTTGGGCGGGGGGTCCTACAATGAGCAGTTCTTC
D: NA; V: TRBV23-1; size: NA; J: TRBJ1-6; CDR3: CASSPRQRRRSYNSPLHF; DNA: TGCGCCAGCAGTCCCCGACAGAGACGGCGCTCCTATAATTCACCCCTCCACTTT
D: NA; V: TRBV7-9; size: NA; J: TRBJ1-6; CDR3: CASSRETGLGSPLHF; DNA: TGTGCCAGCAGCAGAGAGACAGGTTTAGGGTCACCCCTCCACTTT
D: NA; V: TRBV29-1; size: NA; J: TRBJ1-1; CDR3: CSVARFSNTEAFF; DNA: TGCAGCGTTGCGAGGTTTTCGAACACTGAAGCTTTCTTT
D: NA; V: TRBV6-5; size: once; J: TRBJ2-6; CDR3: CASTQGSGANVLTF; DNA: TGTGCCAGTACTCAGGGATCTGGGGCCAACGTCCTGACTTTC
D: TRBD1; V: TRBV7-2; size: NA; J: TRBJ1-4; CDR3: CASSHDRGWDEKLFF; DNA: TGTGCCAGCAGCCACGACAGGGGGTGGGATGAAAAACTGTTTTTT
D: NA; V: TRBV10-3; size: NA; J: TRBJ1-4; CDR3: CAISGGTLINEKLFF; DNA: TGTGCCATCAGTGGAGGGACACTCATAAATGAAAAACTGTTTTTT
D: TRBD2; V: TRBV18; size: NA; J: TRBJ2-7; CDR3: CASSPGTRTPYEQYF; DNA: TGTGCCAGCTCACCAGGGACTAGAACCCCCTACGAGCAGTACTTC
D: TRBD1; V: TRBV7-9; size: few; J: TRBJ1-5; CDR3: CASSSGTGHHSNQPQHF; DNA: TGTGCCAGCAGCTCCGGGACAGGGCACCATAGCAATCAGCCCCAGCATTTT
D: TRBD2; V: TRBV9; size: NA; J: TRBJ2-1; CDR3: CASAGTSGSYNEQFF; DNA: TGTGCCAGCGCCGGGACTAGCGGGTCTTACAATGAGCAGTTCTTC
D: TRBD2; V: TRBV28; size: NA; J: TRBJ2-7; CDR3: CASSLGLAGDEQYF; DNA: TGTGCCAGCAGTTTAGGTCTAGCGGGGGATGAGCAGTACTTC
D: NA; V: TRBV9; size: NA; J: TRBJ1-1; CDR3: CASSVGVGLNTEAFF; DNA: TGTGCCAGCAGCGTAGGCGTGGGGCTGAACACTGAAGCTTTCTTT
D: NA; V: TRBV15; size: once; J: TRBJ2-7; CDR3: CATSRGLARDSYEQYF; DNA: TGTGCCACCAGCCGAGGCCTCGCCAGGGACTCCTACGAGCAGTACTTC